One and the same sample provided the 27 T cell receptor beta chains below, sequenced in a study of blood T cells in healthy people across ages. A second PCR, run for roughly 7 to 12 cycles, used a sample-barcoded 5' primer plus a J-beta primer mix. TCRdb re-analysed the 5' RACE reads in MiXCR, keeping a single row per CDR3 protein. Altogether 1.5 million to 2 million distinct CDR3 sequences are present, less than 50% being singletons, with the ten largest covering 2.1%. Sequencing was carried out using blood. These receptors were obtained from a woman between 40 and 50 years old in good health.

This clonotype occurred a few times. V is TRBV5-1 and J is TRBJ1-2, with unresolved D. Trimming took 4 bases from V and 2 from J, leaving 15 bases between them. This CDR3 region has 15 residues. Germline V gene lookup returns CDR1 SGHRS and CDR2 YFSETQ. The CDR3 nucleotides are TGCGCCAGCAGCCCTGGGGTGGCGGCGAACTATGGCTACACCTTC. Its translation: CASSPGVAANYGYTF.

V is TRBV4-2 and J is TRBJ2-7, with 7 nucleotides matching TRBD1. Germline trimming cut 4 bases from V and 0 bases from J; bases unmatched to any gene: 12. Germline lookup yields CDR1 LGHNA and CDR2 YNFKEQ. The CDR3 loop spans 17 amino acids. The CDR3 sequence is CASSPRSRDRDSYEQYF. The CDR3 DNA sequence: TGTGCCAGCAGCCCAAGGAGCCGGGACAGAGACTCCTACGAGCAGTACTTC.

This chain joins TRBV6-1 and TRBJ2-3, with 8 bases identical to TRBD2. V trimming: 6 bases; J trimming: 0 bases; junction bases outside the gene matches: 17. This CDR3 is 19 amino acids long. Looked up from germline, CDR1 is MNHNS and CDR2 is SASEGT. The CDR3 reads CASRRDSRGVSSSTDTQYF. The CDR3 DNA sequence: TGTGCCAGCAGACGGGACTCGCGGGGGGTATCCTCTAGCACAGATACGCAGTATTTT.

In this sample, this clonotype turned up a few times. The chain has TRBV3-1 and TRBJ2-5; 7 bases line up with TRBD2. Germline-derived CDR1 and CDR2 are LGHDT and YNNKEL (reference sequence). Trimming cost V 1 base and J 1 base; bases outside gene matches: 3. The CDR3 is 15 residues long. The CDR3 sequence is CASSQVPGGQETQYF. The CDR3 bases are TGTGCCAGCAGCCAAGTTCCGGGGGGCCAAGAGACCCAGTACTTC.

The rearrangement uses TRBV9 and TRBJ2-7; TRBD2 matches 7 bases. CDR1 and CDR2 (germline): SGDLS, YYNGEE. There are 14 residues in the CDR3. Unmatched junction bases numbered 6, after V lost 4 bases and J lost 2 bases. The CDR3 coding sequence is TGTGCCAGCAGCTCAGGACTAGTGGCCTACGAGCAGTACTTC. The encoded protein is CASSSGLVAYEQYF.

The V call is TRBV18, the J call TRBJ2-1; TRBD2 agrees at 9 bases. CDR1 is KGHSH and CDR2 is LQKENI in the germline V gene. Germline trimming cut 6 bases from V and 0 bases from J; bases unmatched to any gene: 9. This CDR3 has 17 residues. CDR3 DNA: TGTGCCAGCTCGACCAAAGGAGCGGGGGGCTCCTACAATGAGCAGTTCTTC. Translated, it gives CASSTKGAGGSYNEQFF.

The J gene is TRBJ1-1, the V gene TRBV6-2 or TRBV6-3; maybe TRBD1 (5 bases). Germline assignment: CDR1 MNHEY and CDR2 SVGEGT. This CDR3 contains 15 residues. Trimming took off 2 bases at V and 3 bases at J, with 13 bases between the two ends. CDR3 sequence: CASSYEGVGYTEAFF. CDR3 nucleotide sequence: TGTGCCAGCAGTTACGAAGGGGTGGGATACACTGAAGCTTTCTTT.

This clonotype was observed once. The CDR3 here is CASSSIARTGLIDTQYF. The CDR3, as DNA: TGTGCCAGCAGTTCCATCGCTCGGACAGGGCTTATAGATACGCAGTATTTT. This rearrangement joins TRBV6-5 to TRBJ2-3; 8 bases fit TRBD1. V lost 4 bases to trimming and J lost 5 bases; unmatched junction nucleotides: 14. Germline V gene lookup returns CDR1 MNHEY and CDR2 SVGAGI. The CDR3 runs 17 residues.

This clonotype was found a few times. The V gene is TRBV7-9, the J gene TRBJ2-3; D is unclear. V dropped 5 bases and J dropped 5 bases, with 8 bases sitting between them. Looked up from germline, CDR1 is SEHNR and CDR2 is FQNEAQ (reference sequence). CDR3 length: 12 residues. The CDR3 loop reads CASSPVQDTQYF. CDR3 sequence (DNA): TGTGCCAGCAGCCCGGTACAAGATACGCAGTATTTT.

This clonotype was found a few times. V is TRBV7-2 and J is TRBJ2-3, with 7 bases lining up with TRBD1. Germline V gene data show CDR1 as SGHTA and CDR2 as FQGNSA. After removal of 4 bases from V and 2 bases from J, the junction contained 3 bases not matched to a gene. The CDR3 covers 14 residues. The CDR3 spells CASSSQGFTDTQYF. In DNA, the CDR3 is TGTGCCAGCAGCTCACAGGGGTTCACAGATACGCAGTATTTT.

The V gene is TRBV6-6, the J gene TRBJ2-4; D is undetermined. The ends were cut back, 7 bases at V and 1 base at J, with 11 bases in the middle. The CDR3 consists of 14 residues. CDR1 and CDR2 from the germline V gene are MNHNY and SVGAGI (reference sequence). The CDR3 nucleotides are TGTGCCAGCAACCTCGATTGGGCCAAAAACATTCAGTACTTC. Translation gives CASNLDWAKNIQYF.

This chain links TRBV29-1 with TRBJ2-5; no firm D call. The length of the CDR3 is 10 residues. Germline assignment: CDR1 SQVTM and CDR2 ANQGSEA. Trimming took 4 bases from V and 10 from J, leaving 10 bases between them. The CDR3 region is CSVGSHHQYF. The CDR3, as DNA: TGCAGCGTTGGGTCCCATCACCAGTACTTC.

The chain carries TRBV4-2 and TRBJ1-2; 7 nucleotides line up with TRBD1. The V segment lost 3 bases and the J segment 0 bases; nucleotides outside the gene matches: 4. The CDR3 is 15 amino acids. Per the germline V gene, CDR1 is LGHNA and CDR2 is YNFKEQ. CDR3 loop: CASSQSQGTNYGYTF. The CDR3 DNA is TGTGCCAGCAGCCAGTCACAGGGGACTAACTATGGCTACACCTTC.

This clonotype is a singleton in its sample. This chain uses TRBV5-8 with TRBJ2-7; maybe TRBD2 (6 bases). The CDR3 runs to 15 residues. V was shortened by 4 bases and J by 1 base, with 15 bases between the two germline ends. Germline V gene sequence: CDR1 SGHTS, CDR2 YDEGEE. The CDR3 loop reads CASSPYGGRSYEQYF. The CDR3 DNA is TGTGCCAGCAGCCCATACGGGGGTCGATCCTACGAGCAGTACTTC.

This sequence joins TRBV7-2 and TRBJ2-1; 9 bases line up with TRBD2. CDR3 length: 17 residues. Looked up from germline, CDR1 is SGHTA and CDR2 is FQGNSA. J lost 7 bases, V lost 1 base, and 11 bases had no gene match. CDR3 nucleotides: TGTGCCAGCAGCTTAGGTTTGGCGGGGGGGGCCGGGAATGAGCAGTTCTTC. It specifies CASSLGLAGGAGNEQFF.

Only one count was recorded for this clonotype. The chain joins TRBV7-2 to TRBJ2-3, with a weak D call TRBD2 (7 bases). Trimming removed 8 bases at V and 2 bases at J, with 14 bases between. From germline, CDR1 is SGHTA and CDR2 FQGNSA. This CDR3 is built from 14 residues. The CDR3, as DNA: TGTGCCAGCCGCCATCGGGGGGCCACAGATACGCAGTATTTT. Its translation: CASRHRGATDTQYF.

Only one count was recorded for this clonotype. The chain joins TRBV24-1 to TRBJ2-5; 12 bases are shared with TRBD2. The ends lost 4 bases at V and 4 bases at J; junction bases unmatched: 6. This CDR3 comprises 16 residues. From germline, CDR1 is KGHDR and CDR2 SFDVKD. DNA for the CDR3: TGTGCCACCAGTGACCTAGCGGGGGGGAACCGAGAGACCCAGTACTTC. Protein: CATSDLAGGNRETQYF.

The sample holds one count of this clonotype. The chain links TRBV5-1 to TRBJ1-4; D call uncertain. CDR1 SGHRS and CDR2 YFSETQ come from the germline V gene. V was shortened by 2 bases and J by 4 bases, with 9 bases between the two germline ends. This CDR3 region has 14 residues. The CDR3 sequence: CASSFTDFNEKLFF. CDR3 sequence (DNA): TGCGCCAGCAGCTTCACGGACTTTAATGAAAAACTGTTTTTT.

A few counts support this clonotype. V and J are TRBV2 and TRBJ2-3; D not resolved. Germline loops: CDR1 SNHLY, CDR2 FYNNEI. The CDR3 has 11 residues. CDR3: CAQHGSNTQYF. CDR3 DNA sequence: TGTGCTCAGCACGGCTCAAATACGCAGTATTTT. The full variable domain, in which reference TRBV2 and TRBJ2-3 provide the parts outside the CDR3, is EPEVTQTPSHQVTQMGQEVILRCVPISNHLYFYWYRQILGQKVEFLVSFYNNEISEKSEIFDDQFSVERPDGSNFTLKIRSTKLEDSAMYFCAQHGSNTQYFGPGTRLTVL.

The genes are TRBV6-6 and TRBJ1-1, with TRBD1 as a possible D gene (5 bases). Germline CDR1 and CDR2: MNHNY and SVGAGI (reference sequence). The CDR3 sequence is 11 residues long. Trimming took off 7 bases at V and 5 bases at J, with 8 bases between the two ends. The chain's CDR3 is CASTGGTEAFF. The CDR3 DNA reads TGTGCCAGCACCGGGGGAACTGAAGCTTTCTTT.

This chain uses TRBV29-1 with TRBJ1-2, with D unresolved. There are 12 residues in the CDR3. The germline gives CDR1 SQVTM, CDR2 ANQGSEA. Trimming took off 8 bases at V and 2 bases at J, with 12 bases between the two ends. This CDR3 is CSTRTVNYGYTF. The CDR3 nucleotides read TGCAGCACCCGGACTGTCAACTATGGCTACACCTTC. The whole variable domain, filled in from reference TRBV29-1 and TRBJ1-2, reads SAVISQKPSRDICQRGTSLTIQCQVDSQVTMMFWYRQQPGQSLTLIATANQGSEATYESGFVIDKFPISRPNLTFSTLTVSNMSPEDSSIYLCSTRTVNYGYTFGSGTRLTVV.

CDR3 protein: CATSEGPTNYGYTF. The CDR3 DNA follows: TGTGCCACCTCCGAAGGACCCACTAACTATGGCTACACCTTC. The V gene is TRBV6-1, the J gene TRBJ1-2; D uncertain. CDR1 is MNHNS, CDR2 SASEGT, per germline. V lost 10 bases to trimming and J lost 0 bases, with 15 bases between them. The CDR3 has 14 amino acids.

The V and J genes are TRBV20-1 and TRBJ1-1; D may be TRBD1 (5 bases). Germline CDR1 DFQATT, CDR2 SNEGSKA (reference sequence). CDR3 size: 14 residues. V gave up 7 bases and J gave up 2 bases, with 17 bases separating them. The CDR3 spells CSVFLRQINTEAFF. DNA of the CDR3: TGCAGTGTATTCCTGAGACAGATTAACACTGAAGCTTTCTTT.

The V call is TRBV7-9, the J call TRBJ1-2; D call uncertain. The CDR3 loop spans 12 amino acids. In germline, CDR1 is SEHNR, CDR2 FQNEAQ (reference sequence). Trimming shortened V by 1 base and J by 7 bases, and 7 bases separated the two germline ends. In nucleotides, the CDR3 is TGTGCCAGCAGCTTAGGCGCTCCTGGCTACACCTTC. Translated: CASSLGAPGYTF.

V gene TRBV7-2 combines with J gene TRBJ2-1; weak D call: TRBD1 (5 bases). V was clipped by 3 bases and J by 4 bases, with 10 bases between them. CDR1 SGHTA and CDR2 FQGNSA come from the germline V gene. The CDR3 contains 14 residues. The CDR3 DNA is TGTGCCAGCAGCTTTAACAGGAATTACAATGAGCAGTTCTTC. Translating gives CASSFNRNYNEQFF.

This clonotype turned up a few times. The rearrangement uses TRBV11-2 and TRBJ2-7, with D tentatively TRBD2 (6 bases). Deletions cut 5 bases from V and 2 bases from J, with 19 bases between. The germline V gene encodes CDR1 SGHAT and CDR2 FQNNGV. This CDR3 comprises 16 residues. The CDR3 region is CASSPAAGGLTYEQYF. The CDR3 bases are TGTGCCAGCAGCCCAGCAGCCGGGGGTTTAACCTACGAGCAGTACTTC.

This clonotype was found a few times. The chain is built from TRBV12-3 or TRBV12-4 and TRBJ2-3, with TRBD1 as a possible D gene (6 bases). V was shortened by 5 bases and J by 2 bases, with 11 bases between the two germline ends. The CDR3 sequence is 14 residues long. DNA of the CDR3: TGTGCCAGCAGTGGGCAGGGGATCACAGATACGCAGTATTTT. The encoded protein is CASSGQGITDTQYF.